The 22 T cell receptor beta chains below were found in one sample sequenced in a study of T-cell reconstitution after alpha-beta-depleted transplantation in children (dated by TCRdb to 2016 to 2017). The time point label, as the study defines it: day 60 (about 2 months) after transplantation. The treatment or condition label, read with the paper, signifies: allogeneic hematopoietic cell transplantation with graft depleted of TCRalphabeta T cells and CD19 B cells. The protocol used for the library was PCR. Sequencing relied on an Illumina HiSeq 2500. TCR libraries were prepared with molecular barcoding, using unique molecular identifiers to normalize TCRbeta repertoire quantification. TCRdb reran the public reads through fastp at Q25 and MiXCR, keeping productive beta chains. Records with the same CDR3 protein are collapsed into one entry carrying the most frequent genes and DNA. The sample table holds 7,500 to 9,500 distinct CDR3 sequences, of which 30% were seen once. The ten biggest clones cover less than 2.5% of the sample.

The sample in question was peripheral blood, obtained 60 days after TCRalphabeta/CD19-depleted stem cell transplant. Receptor source: a boy less than two years old who had a stem cell transplant for SCID, so the T cells may come from the graft donor.

This rearrangement joins TRBV6-1 to TRBJ2-7, with 12 bases identical to TRBD2. CDR1 is MNHNS, CDR2 SASEGT, per germline. This CDR3 has 15 amino acids. V lost 5 bases and J lost 2; bases outside the gene matches: 4. The CDR3 coding sequence is TGTGCCAGCAGTCAGACTAGCGGGAGTCCCTACGAGCAGTACTTC. Translation: CASSQTSGSPYEQYF.

At least ten counts were recorded for this clonotype. The genes are TRBV18 and TRBJ2-2; 7 bases are a match to TRBD2. Germline CDR1 and CDR2: KGHSH and LQKENI. This CDR3 contains 16 residues. The trim removed 6 bases at V and 6 bases at J, leaving 13 bases unmatched. CDR3 DNA: TGTGCCAGCTCGAGAAATTTCGGGACTAAATCCGGGGAGCTGTTTTTT. It is translated as CASSRNFGTKSGELFF.

This clonotype is categorized as large. The chain is built from TRBV15 and TRBJ1-4, with D hard to call. V was pared by 8 bases and J by 0 bases, with 10 bases between. There are 14 residues in the CDR3. Germline lookup yields CDR1 LNHNV and CDR2 YYDKDF (reference sequence). The CDR3 nucleotides are TGTGCCACCGCTTCGACAACAACTAATGAAAAACTGTTTTTT. Translating gives CATASTTTNEKLFF.

V gene TRBV5-1 combines with J gene TRBJ2-3; 8 positions agree with TRBD2. The germline V gene encodes CDR1 SGHRS and CDR2 YFSETQ. The CDR3 runs 14 residues. After removal of 3 bases from V and 4 bases from J, the junction contained 4 bases not matched to a gene. In nucleotides, the CDR3 is TGCGCCAGCAGCTCCGGGACTAGAGCAGATACGCAGTATTTT. Residues: CASSSGTRADTQYF.

CDR3: CSVENRGPNEQFF. The CDR3 DNA reads TGCAGCGTTGAGAACAGGGGGCCGAATGAGCAGTTCTTC. V and J are TRBV29-1 and TRBJ2-1; 9 bases are shared with TRBD1. There are 13 residues in the CDR3. V lost 3 bases to trimming and J lost 7 bases; unmatched junction nucleotides: 4. Germline values: CDR1 SQVTM, CDR2 ANQGSEA.

This chain uses TRBV6-6 with TRBJ1-5; no definite D call. CDR1 and CDR2 (germline): MNHNY, SVGAGI (reference sequence). V dropped 6 bases and J dropped 0 bases, with 21 bases sitting between them. The CDR3 runs 18 residues. CDR3 bases: TGTGCCAGCAGCCCTCTGGTAGGGAAACTATATAGCAATCAGCCCCAGCATTTT. As protein: CASSPLVGKLYSNQPQHF.

CDR3 bases: TGTGCCACCAGTGACCCGAGACAGTTCGGAGATACGCAGTATTTT. It translates to CATSDPRQFGDTQYF. The chain couples TRBV24-1 to TRBJ2-3; D is possibly TRBD1 (5 bases). Germline loops: CDR1 KGHDR, CDR2 SFDVKD. V lost 4 bases to trimming and J lost 5 bases, with 15 bases between them. This CDR3 is built from 15 residues.

This clonotype is labeled medium-sized. An end of the junction differs from the germline gene, which may be a read error. The chain uses TRBV7-7 and TRBJ1-1; D unresolved. CDR1 is SSHAT and CDR2 is FNYEAQ in the germline V gene (reference sequence). The CDR3 sequence is 13 residues long. The chain's CDR3 is CASSSGPNTEAFF. In nucleotides, the CDR3 is TGTGCTAGCAGCTCCGGACCGAACACTGAAGCTTTCTTT.

This clonotype was observed at least ten times. Here the CDR3 reads CSVEGWWDYPSYEQYF. DNA for the CDR3: TGCAGCGTTGAAGGTTGGTGGGACTACCCCTCTTACGAGCAGTACTTC. The rearrangement uses TRBV29-1 and TRBJ2-7; 7 positions agree with TRBD2. Trimming at V came to 1 base and at J to 4 bases, leaving 13 bases not matched to a gene. The CDR3 has 16 residues. Germline CDR1 is SQVTM and CDR2 is ANQGSEA.

The J gene is TRBJ2-3, the V gene TRBV28, with D perhaps TRBD2 (7 bases). Germline lookup yields CDR1 MDHEN and CDR2 SYDVKM. Trimming took off 6 bases at V and 3 bases at J, with 13 bases between the two ends. This CDR3 is 14 amino acids long. DNA of the CDR3: TGTGCCAGCAGGATGGGGGGGCTGACAGATACGCAGTATTTT. Translating gives CASRMGGLTDTQYF.

This clonotype rates as medium-sized (0.01 to 0.1%). The rearrangement joins TRBV29-1 to TRBJ1-1; D remains ambiguous. This CDR3 contains 16 residues. Germline V gives CDR1 SQVTM, CDR2 ANQGSEA. The V and J ends lost 5 bases and 5 bases respectively, with 24 bases between them. CDR3 residues: CSVSPPPAPPGTEAFF. CDR3 nucleotides: TGCAGCGTTTCGCCGCCCCCAGCACCCCCGGGGACTGAAGCTTTCTTT. Drawing the rest from reference TRBV29-1 and TRBJ1-1, the complete variable domain is SAVISQKPSRDICQRGTSLTIQCQVDSQVTMMFWYRQQPGQSLTLIATANQGSEATYESGFVIDKFPISRPNLTFSTLTVSNMSPEDSSIYLCSVSPPPAPPGTEAFFGQGTRLTVV.

This chain joins TRBV7-9 and TRBJ1-3; D is perhaps TRBD1 (5 bases). This CDR3 region has 14 residues. The V gene lost 5 bases and the J gene lost 4 bases, with 12 bases spanning the gap. CDR1 and CDR2 (germline): SEHNR, FQNEAQ (reference sequence). CDR3 sequence reads: CASSLGEFGNTIYF. The CDR3 coding sequence is TGTGCCAGCAGCCTAGGGGAATTCGGAAACACCATATATTTT.

The rearrangement links TRBV10-3 to TRBJ2-1; 10 positions agree with TRBD2. Trimming took 6 bases from V and 6 from J; bases not matched to a gene: 8. The length of the CDR3 is 15 residues. Per the germline V gene, CDR1 is ENHRY and CDR2 is SYGVKD. CDR3 region: CAIRELAGNRNEQFF. The CDR3 nucleotides are TGTGCCATCAGGGAACTAGCGGGAAACCGCAATGAGCAGTTCTTC.

This clonotype is medium-sized in the sample. The genes are TRBV18 and TRBJ2-2, with 7 nucleotides matching TRBD2. The CDR3 contains 17 residues. The ends lost 5 bases at V and 2 bases at J; junction bases unmatched: 11. In germline, CDR1 is KGHSH, CDR2 LQKENI. CDR3 sequence (DNA): TGTGCCAGCTCATGCCGGGACTACCCAAGAAACACCGGGGAGCTGTTTTTT. It translates to CASSCRDYPRNTGELFF.

J is TRBJ2-4 and V is TRBV24-1; 15 bases are shared with TRBD2. The CDR3 extends over 17 amino acids. Looked up from germline, CDR1 is KGHDR and CDR2 is SFDVKD. The V gene end was trimmed by 8 bases and the J gene end by 0 bases; junction bases not matched to a gene: 4. This CDR3 is CATTGTSGRKAKNIQYF. The CDR3, as DNA: TGTGCCACCACAGGGACTAGCGGGAGGAAAGCCAAAAACATTCAGTACTTC.

This clonotype was detected many times. V usage is TRBV27 and J usage is TRBJ1-1; D possibly corresponds to TRBD1 (6 bases). Germline CDR1 and CDR2: MNHEY and SMNVEV (reference sequence). The germline V and J ends were trimmed by 2 bases and 0 bases, with 13 bases remaining between them. The CDR3 has 16 residues. CDR3 in amino acids: CASSLRQGPLNTEAFF. Written as DNA, the CDR3 is TGTGCCAGCAGTTTAAGGCAGGGGCCCTTGAACACTGAAGCTTTCTTT.

As to this clonotype: One end of the junction varies from germline; a read error may be responsible. The chain carries TRBV5-6 and TRBJ2-1, with D perhaps matching TRBD2 (6 bases). This CDR3 contains 14 residues. Germline-derived CDR1 and CDR2 are SGHDT and YYEEEE. The DNA for the CDR3 is TGTGCCAGCACCTTGGGAGGCTCCTACAATGAGCAGTTCTTC. This translates into CASTLGGSYNEQFF.

The rearrangement links TRBV2 to TRBJ1-4, with no clear D. Trimming took off 11 bases at V and 7 bases at J, with 14 bases between the two ends. This CDR3 has 12 amino acids. Germline V gene lookup returns CDR1 SNHLY and CDR2 FYNNEI. The DNA of the CDR3 is TGTGCCTTCAGTCCCGAGTTTGAAAAACTGTTTTTT. This codes for CAFSPEFEKLFF.

The sample holds many counts of this clonotype. CDR3 in DNA: TGTGCCAGCAGTTTACCCAGACAGGGAAGATCTGGAAACACCATATATTTT. This sequence encodes CASSLPRQGRSGNTIYF. The chain links TRBV27 to TRBJ1-3; 7 bases match TRBD1. CDR3 length: 17 residues. Germline loops: CDR1 MNHEY, CDR2 SMNVEV (reference sequence). Trimming at V came to 2 bases and at J to 1 base, leaving 8 bases not matched to a gene.

The chain uses TRBV7-8 and TRBJ2-7; 12 nucleotides agree with TRBD2. This CDR3 spans 14 amino acids. Germline V gene sequence: CDR1 SGHVS, CDR2 FQNEAQ. Germline trimming cut 5 bases from V and 2 bases from J; bases unmatched to any gene: 1. The CDR3 DNA sequence: TGTGCCAGCAGCCGGACTAGCGGGGCCTACGAGCAGTACTTC. This codes for CASSRTSGAYEQYF.

The chain links TRBV20-1 to TRBJ1-1; TRBD1 matches at 7 bases. This CDR3 has 14 residues. The ends lost 5 bases at V and 4 bases at J; junction bases unmatched: 10. Germline values: CDR1 DFQATT, CDR2 SNEGSKA (reference sequence). This chain's CDR3 is CSAQKGARGTEAFF. In DNA form, the CDR3 reads TGCAGTGCTCAGAAGGGGGCAAGGGGCACTGAAGCTTTCTTT.

This clonotype has at least ten counts. The V gene is TRBV5-1, the J gene TRBJ2-3; TRBD2 matches 9 bases. After removal of 1 base from V and 4 bases from J, the junction contained 4 bases not matched to a gene. Germline-derived CDR1 and CDR2 are SGHRS and YFSETQ. The CDR3 is 15 residues long. The CDR3 region is CASSLLAGGADTQYF. CDR3 nucleotides: TGCGCCAGCAGCTTGCTGGCGGGAGGGGCAGATACGCAGTATTTT.